This TCR beta chain is drawn from a study of T cell repertoires in cytomegalovirus infection. Overall study context: CMV infection and matching HLA type were both indicated by public TCR beta signatures.

MiXCR was run by TCRdb on the reads, yielding one entry per CDR3 protein. Among some 700,000 distinct CDR3 sequences, 35% were seen once, and the ten largest hold under 3.5%. The CDR3 has 18 amino acids. V lost 1 base, J lost 1 base, and 20 bases lay in between. Germline V gives CDR1 SGHRS, CDR2 YFSETQ. Study-level results: CMV carriers with the relevant HLA were identified by cumulative public TCR beta family frequency. HLA-C-restricted, CMV-specific TCR beta clonotypes were dominant ex vivo.

About this clonotype: Its target is not known.

The TCR was taken from a human donor in good health (CMV status not recorded). Some clones in this sample may be carry-over from other donors' samples. The V and J genes are TRBV5-1 and TRBJ1-1; D is ambiguous. The sequencing sample was made of PBMCs. The CDR3 sequence is CASSLPESRPSENTEAFF. The CDR3 DNA reads as TGCGCCAGCAGCTTGCCCGAATCCAGGCCTTCGGAGAACACTGAAGCTTTCTTT. Variable domain in full (rest from reference TRBV5-1 and TRBJ1-1): KAGVTQTPRYLIKTRGQQVTLSCSPISGHRSVSWYQQTPGQGLQFLFEYFSETQRNKGNFPGRFSGRQFSNSRSEMNVSTLELGDSALYLCASSLPESRPSENTEAFFGQGTRLTVV.